These T cell receptor beta chains were read from a single sample in a study of blood T cell repertoires in COVID-19. Method: immunoSEQ multiplex PCR; TCRdb's copy keeps in-frame clones and lacks some. The data show 400,000 to 450,000 clones, more than 70% seen once. Sequenced: peripheral blood. These receptor sequences come from a woman in her forties or fifties with COVID-19, enrolled during active disease. Each CDR3 is given with its conserved first and last residue. The order of the fields is J gene, clone size, D gene, V gene, CDR3 protein, CDR3 DNA. D genes are given only for firm matches. A clone size is listed for some rows: how often the clone was seen (once, few, many), or a class if it is expanded.

J gene: TRBJ2-7
clone size: NA
D gene: TRBD2
V gene: TRBV4-2
CDR3 protein: CASSPSEASGNYEQYF
CDR3 DNA: TGTGCCAGCAGCCCTTCCGAGGCTAGCGGGAATTACGAGCAGTACTTC

J gene: TRBJ2-1
clone size: NA
D gene: TRBD2
V gene: TRBV6-4
CDR3 protein: CASSERGLAGGNEQFF
CDR3 DNA: TGTGCCAGCAGCGAGCGCGGCCTAGCGGGGGGCAATGAGCAGTTCTTC

J gene: TRBJ2-7
clone size: NA
D gene: NA
V gene: TRBV19
CDR3 protein: CASSTSQGRKGYEQYF
CDR3 DNA: TGTGCCAGTAGTACCTCACAGGGGAGGAAAGGGTACGAGCAGTACTTC

J gene: TRBJ2-7
clone size: NA
D gene: NA
V gene: TRBV7-9
CDR3 protein: CASTDSYEQYF
CDR3 DNA: TGTGCCAGTACAGACTCCTACGAGCAGTACTTC

J gene: TRBJ1-1
clone size: NA
D gene: TRBD1
V gene: TRBV19
CDR3 protein: CASSPVGTGPNTEAFF
CDR3 DNA: TGTGCCAGTAGCCCCGTTGGGACAGGGCCGAACACTGAAGCTTTCTTT

J gene: TRBJ2-7
clone size: NA
D gene: TRBD2
V gene: TRBV14
CDR3 protein: CASSQDGGGTYEQYF
CDR3 DNA: TGTGCCAGCAGCCAAGATGGCGGGGGAACCTACGAGCAGTACTTC

J gene: TRBJ1-1
clone size: few
D gene: NA
V gene: TRBV5-4
CDR3 protein: CASSLDRHTEAFF
CDR3 DNA: TGTGCCAGCAGTCTTGACAGGCACACTGAAGCTTTCTTT

J gene: TRBJ2-7
clone size: NA
D gene: NA
V gene: TRBV2
CDR3 protein: CASRAIGSSYEQYF
CDR3 DNA: TGTGCCAGCAGGGCAATTGGGAGCTCCTACGAGCAGTACTTC

J gene: TRBJ1-2
clone size: NA
D gene: TRBD1
V gene: TRBV6-5
CDR3 protein: CASTRTGTHYGYTF
CDR3 DNA: TGTGCCAGCACCCGGACAGGGACTCACTATGGCTACACCTTC

J gene: TRBJ1-2
clone size: NA
D gene: NA
V gene: TRBV6-5
CDR3 protein: CASSYSTRIYGYTF
CDR3 DNA: TGTGCCAGCAGTTACTCGACTAGGATTTATGGCTACACCTTC

J gene: TRBJ2-2
clone size: NA
D gene: TRBD1
V gene: TRBV7-9
CDR3 protein: CASSTIQGAGGELFF
CDR3 DNA: TGTGCCAGCAGCACTATACAGGGGGCCGGCGGGGAGCTGTTTTTT

J gene: TRBJ2-2
clone size: NA
D gene: TRBD1
V gene: TRBV2
CDR3 protein: CASGRTGAATGELFF
CDR3 DNA: TGTGCCAGCGGCAGGACAGGGGCGGCCACCGGGGAGCTGTTTTTT

J gene: TRBJ1-1
clone size: NA
D gene: NA
V gene: TRBV30
CDR3 protein: CACNRAGTEAFF
CDR3 DNA: TGTGCCTGCAACAGGGCAGGCACTGAAGCTTTCTTT

J gene: TRBJ1-2
clone size: NA
D gene: NA
V gene: TRBV5-4
CDR3 protein: CASSSPGLGAGGYTF
CDR3 DNA: TGTGCCAGCAGCTCCCCGGGCCTAGGGGCGGGAGGCTACACCTTC

J gene: TRBJ2-7
clone size: NA
D gene: NA
V gene: TRBV7-9
CDR3 protein: CASSLDLAATYEQYF
CDR3 DNA: TGTGCCAGCAGCTTAGACTTGGCGGCTACCTACGAGCAGTACTTC

J gene: TRBJ2-2
clone size: NA
D gene: TRBD2
V gene: TRBV5-4
CDR3 protein: CASRTSGGNTGELFF
CDR3 DNA: TGTGCCAGCAGAACTAGCGGGGGGAACACCGGGGAGCTGTTTTTT

J gene: TRBJ2-6
clone size: NA
D gene: NA
V gene: TRBV5-1
CDR3 protein: CASKHEGSDGGANVLTF
CDR3 DNA: TGCGCCAGCAAACACGAGGGATCCGATGGAGGGGCCAACGTCCTGACTTTC

J gene: TRBJ1-4
clone size: NA
D gene: NA
V gene: TRBV2
CDR3 protein: CASREQVQSEKLFF
CDR3 DNA: TGTGCCAGCAGAGAACAGGTCCAGAGTGAAAAACTGTTTTTT

J gene: TRBJ1-6
clone size: NA
D gene: TRBD1
V gene: TRBV2
CDR3 protein: CARGQDYNSPLHF
CDR3 DNA: TGTGCCAGAGGACAGGACTATAATTCACCCCTCCACTTT

J gene: TRBJ2-7
clone size: NA
D gene: TRBD1
V gene: TRBV6-2/TRBV6-3
CDR3 protein: CASSPQGQFYEQYF
CDR3 DNA: TGTGCCAGCAGCCCCCAGGGACAGTTCTACGAGCAGTACTTC

J gene: TRBJ1-2
clone size: NA
D gene: NA
V gene: TRBV25-1
CDR3 protein: CASSETDIYGYTF
CDR3 DNA: TGTGCCAGCAGTGAGACAGATATCTATGGCTACACCTTC

J gene: TRBJ1-5
clone size: NA
D gene: TRBD1
V gene: TRBV19
CDR3 protein: CASSLARDRVTQPQHF
CDR3 DNA: TGTGCCAGTAGTCTCGCACGGGACAGGGTTACTCAGCCCCAGCATTTT